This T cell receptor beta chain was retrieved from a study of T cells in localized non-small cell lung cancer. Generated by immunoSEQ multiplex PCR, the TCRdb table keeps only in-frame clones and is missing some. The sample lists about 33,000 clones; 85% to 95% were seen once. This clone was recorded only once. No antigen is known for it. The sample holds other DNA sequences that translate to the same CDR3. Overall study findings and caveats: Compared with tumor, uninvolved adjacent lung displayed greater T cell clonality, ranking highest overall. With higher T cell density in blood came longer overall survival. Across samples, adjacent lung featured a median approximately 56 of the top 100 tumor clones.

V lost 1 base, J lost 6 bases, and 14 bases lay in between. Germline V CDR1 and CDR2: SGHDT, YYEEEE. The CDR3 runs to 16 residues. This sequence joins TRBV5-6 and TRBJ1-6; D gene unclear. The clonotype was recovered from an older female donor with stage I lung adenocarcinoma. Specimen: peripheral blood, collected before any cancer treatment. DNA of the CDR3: TGTGCCAGCAGCTTGAGCCTGGCCTATACTAATTCACCCCTCCACTTT. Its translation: CASSLSLAYTNSPLHF.